The clone carrying this T cell receptor (beta chain) showed up just once. What it recognizes is unknown. CDR1 is SQVTM and CDR2 is ANQGSEA in the germline V gene. V shed 6 bases, J shed 6 bases, and the junction held 10 bases outside the gene matches. CDR3 length equals 14 residues. Unique molecular identifiers tagged the TCR beta cDNA libraries. Input of roughly 1 to 11 million T cells yielded about half a million cDNA molecules. TCRdb passed the PCR reads through MiXCR, listing each CDR3 protein once. This sample has 750,000 to 950,000 distinct CDR3 sequences, with roughly 50% found just once. The sample comes from a study of post-analysis software for immune sequencing data. Notes on the study in general: Five TRBV segments (TRBV5-6, TRBV5-1 and TRBV20-1 among them) occurred more frequently in patients than in controls.

The rearrangement joins TRBV29-1 to TRBJ1-5, with 8 positions matching TRBD1. This TCR came from a girl aged 5-17 years with multiple sclerosis. The sequenced sample consisted of blood. The CDR3 nucleotides read TGCAGCGTAACGGACAGGGTAGGAGGTCAGCCCCAGCATTTT. Its protein is CSVTDRVGGQPQHF.